Each of the 2 T cell receptor beta chains below was sequenced from the same sample in a study of regulatory T cells in long-lasting Graves disease. Arm-PCR of CDR3 regions with iRepertoire HTBI primers generated TCR beta libraries. TCRdb independently ran MiXCR on the multiplex PCR reads; one entry per CDR3 protein. The data hold around 420,000 distinct CDR3 sequences, with approximately 15% observed a single time. Time point of the sample: newly diagnosed GD, antithyroid drugs for less than 3 months. Extracted PBMC RNA gave rise to the TCR library. These data also formed part of another study, on T cells in Graves' hyperthyroidism and ophthalmopathy.

Sample: peripheral blood mononuclear cells (PBMCs), taken at new diagnosis, from a patient treated with antithyroid drugs. The origin of the receptors is a woman in her thirties or forties with Graves disease.

This clonotype was recorded a few times. This chain joins TRBV18 and TRBJ2-1, with 10 bases aligning to TRBD2. The CDR3 runs to 17 residues. V dropped 5 bases and J dropped 8; count of bases not matched to a gene: 15. CDR1 is KGHSH, CDR2 LQKENI, per germline. CDR3 in amino acids: CASSSQRRTSGADEQFF. The CDR3 DNA follows: TGTGCCAGCTCATCACAGCGAAGGACTAGCGGCGCCGATGAGCAGTTCTTC.

For this clonotype: A read error is likely here: a far larger clone is one base away. V usage is TRBV11-3 and J usage is TRBJ2-1, with 7 nucleotides matching TRBD1. CDR3 length: 16 amino acids. The germline CDR1 and CDR2 sequences are SGHNT and YENEEA. In DNA form, the CDR3 reads TGTGCCGGCAGTTCTAGGGGGCACGGTGGCCTCGGTGAGCAGTTCTTC. This translates into CAGSSRGHGGLGEQFF.